This passage covers 21 T cell receptor beta chains from one sample sequenced in a study of blood T cell repertoires in COVID-19. TCRdb's copy holds only in-frame clones and misses some; the assay was immunoSEQ multiplex PCR. The sample lists 100,000 to 150,000 clones, approximately 84% occurring once. Sequenced sample: peripheral blood. The receptors were gathered from an elderly woman with acute or convalescent COVID-19.

The V gene is TRBV14, the J gene TRBJ1-4; 9 bases map to TRBD1. The CDR3 is 15 amino acids. Germline loops: CDR1 SGHDN, CDR2 FVKESK. The V and J ends lost 6 bases and 6 bases, in that order; junction bases with no gene match: 8. CDR3 loop: CASSPYRGQDEKLFF. The CDR3 nucleotides are TGTGCCAGCAGTCCCTACAGGGGGCAGGATGAAAAACTGTTTTTT. The variable domain in full, completed from reference TRBV14 and TRBJ1-4, reads EAGVTQFPSHSVIEKGQTVTLRCDPISGHDNLYWYRRVMGKEIKFLLHFVKESKQDESGMPNNRFLAERTGGTYSTLKVQPAELEDSGVYFCASSPYRGQDEKLFFGSGTQLSVL.

CDR3 loop: CASSLGGGQGNEKLFF. The CDR3 nucleotides are TGCGCCAGCAGCTTAGGGGGAGGGCAGGGGAATGAAAAACTGTTTTTT. The chain couples TRBV5-1 to TRBJ1-4, with a weak D call TRBD1 (6 bases). The CDR3 has 16 residues. Germline CDR1 SGHRS, CDR2 YFSETQ. Trimming took off 2 bases at V and 5 bases at J, with 16 bases between the two ends.

Only one count was recorded for this clone. V and J are TRBV12-3 or TRBV12-4 and TRBJ2-5; 7 bases match TRBD1. This CDR3 comprises 12 residues. Unmatched junction bases numbered 3, after V lost 4 bases and J lost 7 bases. The CDR3, as DNA: TGTGCCAGCAGTTCTAGGGGGCGGACCCAGTACTTC. Amino acid sequence: CASSSRGRTQYF.

CDR3 DNA sequence: TGTGCCAGCAGCTTAAGGGGGGGGACAGGGGTGAACGAGCAGTACTTC. Translated: CASSLRGGTGVNEQYF. This chain links TRBV7-2 with TRBJ2-7; 10 nucleotides align to TRBD1. This CDR3 has 16 amino acids. Per the germline V gene, CDR1 is SGHTA and CDR2 is FQGNSA. V trimming: 2 bases; J trimming: 5 bases; junction bases outside the gene matches: 9.

The chain joins TRBV7-2 to TRBJ2-1; 15 bases match TRBD2. Trimming took 5 bases from V and 5 from J; bases not matched to a gene: 7. Germline CDR1 reads SGHTA; CDR2 reads FQGNSA. This CDR3 spans 17 amino acids. In nucleotides, the CDR3 is TGTGCCAGCAGCACAACCAGGACTAGCGGGAGGGACAATGAGCAGTTCTTC. Protein product: CASSTTRTSGRDNEQFF.

This sequence joins TRBV7-8 and TRBJ1-5; a weak D match, TRBD1 (6 bases). Between the trimmed V and J ends, which lost 2 bases and 9 bases, there was a span of 14 bases. In germline, CDR1 is SGHVS, CDR2 FQNEAQ. This CDR3 comprises 14 residues. The CDR3 is CASSLRTVGSPQHF. CDR3 nucleotides: TGTGCCAGCAGCTTAAGGACAGTAGGGTCGCCCCAGCATTTT.

The genes are TRBV4-3 and TRBJ2-7, with a tentative D call TRBD2 (6 bases). V lost 0 bases, J lost 2 bases, and 8 bases lay in between. Per germline, CDR1 LGHNA and CDR2 YSLEER. This CDR3 spans 14 amino acids. In DNA form, the CDR3 reads TGCGCCAGCAGCCAAGACCCGGGGGCCTACGAGCAGTACTTC. This gives the protein CASSQDPGAYEQYF.

This chain uses TRBV5-1 with TRBJ2-1; 8 positions match TRBD1. CDR1 and CDR2 from the germline V gene are SGHRS and YFSETQ. With V trimmed by 0 bases and J by 9 bases, 2 bases remained unmatched. The CDR3 is 13 residues long. CDR3: CASSLGTGTEQFF. CDR3 DNA sequence: TGCGCCAGCAGCTTGGGGACAGGGACTGAGCAGTTCTTC.

The V gene is TRBV19, the J gene TRBJ2-1; 9 bases match TRBD2. CDR3 size: 16 residues. The V gene end was trimmed by 7 bases and the J gene end by 4 bases; junction bases not matched to a gene: 11. Germline values: CDR1 LNHDA, CDR2 SQIVND (reference sequence). CDR3 bases: TGTGCCAGTAAACCCTCCCTAGCGGGGATTTACAATGAGCAGTTCTTC. Encoded protein: CASKPSLAGIYNEQFF.

The chain combines TRBV6-5 with TRBJ1-6, with 9 nucleotides matching TRBD1. This CDR3 spans 14 amino acids. With 6 bases clipped from V and 8 bases from J, the junction kept 5 bases outside the gene matches. Germline assignment: CDR1 MNHEY and CDR2 SVGAGI. The CDR3 DNA reads as TGTGCCAGCAGAGACGGGACAGGGCATTCACCCCTCCACTTT. Residues: CASRDGTGHSPLHF.

V and J are TRBV6-2 or TRBV6-3 and TRBJ1-2; D not resolved. The CDR3 covers 12 residues. Trimming left V 0 bases short and J 8 bases short, with 7 bases between. The V gene's germline CDR1 is MNHEY and CDR2 SVGEGT. The CDR3 DNA reads as TGTGCCAGCAGTTACTCCAGAAAGGGCTACACCTTC. Its translation: CASSYSRKGYTF.

The sample holds a few counts of this clone. The chain joins TRBV3-1 (or the pseudogene TRBV3-2) to TRBJ2-2; D uncertain. From germline, CDR1 is LGHDT and CDR2 YNNKEL (reference sequence). V shed 4 bases and J shed 2 bases, with 8 bases lying between them. The CDR3 contains 14 residues. The DNA of the CDR3 is TGTGCCAGCAGCCCCCAACAAAACACCGGGGAGCTGTTTTTT. Its translation is CASSPQQNTGELFF.

The sample holds a few counts of this clone. A junction end diverges from the germline sequence, so it may reflect a read error. The J gene is TRBJ2-1, the V gene TRBV27; possible D gene TRBD2, 6 bases. The germline V gene has CDR1 MNHEY and CDR2 SMNVEV (reference sequence). This CDR3 is 15 amino acids long. CDR3 bases: TGTGCCAGCAGTTACGACCGGGACTCCCACAATGAGCAGTTCTTC. Protein sequence: CASSYDRDSHNEQFF.

The chain uses TRBV6-5 and TRBJ2-2, with 10 bases that match TRBD1. Per the germline V gene, CDR1 is MNHEY and CDR2 is SVGAGI. Unmatched junction bases numbered 3, after V lost 4 bases and J lost 4 bases. The CDR3 contains 15 residues. Here the CDR3 reads CASSSGQGGTGELFF. CDR3 DNA: TGTGCCAGCAGTTCTGGACAGGGGGGCACCGGGGAGCTGTTTTTT.

The CDR3 here is CASSQRQVNTEAFF. DNA of the CDR3: TGTGCCAGCAGCCAGCGCCAGGTGAACACTGAAGCTTTCTTT. This rearrangement joins TRBV14 to TRBJ1-1; the D is unclear. The germline gives CDR1 SGHDN, CDR2 FVKESK. Trimming removed 3 bases at V and 0 bases at J, with 8 bases between. This CDR3 comprises 14 residues.

The V call is TRBV7-8, the J call TRBJ2-7; 11 bases line up with TRBD1. Germline V gene sequence: CDR1 SGHVS, CDR2 FQNEAQ. The trim removed 0 bases at V and 3 bases at J, leaving 4 bases unmatched. This CDR3 is 16 amino acids long. CDR3 nucleotides: TGTGCCAGCAGCTTAGCTTGGGGGACAGGGGGCTACGAGCAGTACTTC. This gives the protein CASSLAWGTGGYEQYF.

The rearrangement links TRBV7-9 to TRBJ1-3; D might be TRBD1 (6 bases). Trimming pared 1 base from V and 0 bases from J, leaving 13 bases between. This CDR3 spans 17 amino acids. Germline V gene data show CDR1 as SEHNR and CDR2 as FQNEAQ (reference sequence). CDR3 sequence reads: CASSLDRDGVSGNTIYF. DNA for the CDR3: TGTGCCAGCAGCTTAGACAGGGATGGGGTCTCTGGAAACACCATATATTTT.

The chain combines TRBV11-2 with TRBJ1-2; no definite D call. V lost 2 bases, J lost 1 base, and 11 bases lay in between. CDR1 is SGHAT, CDR2 FQNNGV, per germline. The CDR3 contains 15 residues. This CDR3 reads CASSLSRAGNYGYTF. Written as DNA, the CDR3 is TGTGCCAGCAGCTTATCGAGGGCTGGTAACTATGGCTACACCTTC.

The chain carries TRBV5-5 and TRBJ1-3, with D uncertain. Trimming took off 5 bases at V and 0 bases at J, with 12 bases between the two ends. CDR3 length: 15 residues. Germline CDR1 SGHKS, CDR2 YYEKEE (reference sequence). The chain's CDR3 is CASRLLESSGNTIYF. CDR3 DNA: TGTGCCAGCAGACTCCTGGAGAGCTCTGGAAACACCATATATTTT.

The sample holds one count of this clone. The rearrangement uses TRBV5-6 and TRBJ1-1; tentatively, D is TRBD1 (6 bases). Germline-derived CDR1 and CDR2 are SGHDT and YYEEEE. This CDR3 contains 16 residues. V was shortened by 1 base and J by 4 bases, with 17 bases between the two germline ends. The CDR3 nucleotides are TGTGCCAGCAGCTTGCCCCCGACAGGCGGCAGCACTGAAGCTTTCTTT. Its translation is CASSLPPTGGSTEAFF.

The CDR3 region has the DNA TGCAGCGTTGAAGGCGGTCGGACTAGCCTGGGTGATGAGCAGTTCTTC. Its protein is CSVEGGRTSLGDEQFF. The chain joins TRBV29-1 to TRBJ2-1, with 8 bases fitting TRBD2. This CDR3 is built from 16 residues. V lost 1 base and J lost 8; bases outside the gene matches: 13. The germline V gene encodes CDR1 SQVTM and CDR2 ANQGSEA.